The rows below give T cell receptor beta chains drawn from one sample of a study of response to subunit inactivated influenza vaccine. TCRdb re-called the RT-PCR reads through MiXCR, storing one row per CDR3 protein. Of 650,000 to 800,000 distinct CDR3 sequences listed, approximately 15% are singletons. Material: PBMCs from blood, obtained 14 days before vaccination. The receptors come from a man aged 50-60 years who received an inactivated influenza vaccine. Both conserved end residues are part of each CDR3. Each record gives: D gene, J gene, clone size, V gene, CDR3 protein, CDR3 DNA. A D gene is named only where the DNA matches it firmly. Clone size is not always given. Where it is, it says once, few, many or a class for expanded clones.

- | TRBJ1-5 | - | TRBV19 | CASRGRGSNQPQHF | TGTGCCAGTCGGGGCCGGGGGAGCAATCAGCCCCAGCATTTT
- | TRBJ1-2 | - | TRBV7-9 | CASSPRRGTRHYGYTF | TGTGCCAGCAGCCCGCGGAGGGGGACCCGTCACTATGGCTACACCTTC
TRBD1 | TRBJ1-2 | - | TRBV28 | CASSTGQGYYGYTF | TGTGCCAGCAGTACAGGACAGGGCTACTATGGCTACACCTTC
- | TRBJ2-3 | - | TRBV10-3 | CAISEYRGPTGIPQLTQYF | TGTGCCATCAGTGAGTATCGGGGGCCGACCGGGATCCCGCAGTTGACGCAGTATTTT
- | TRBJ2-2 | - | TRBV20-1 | CSASRGGLGELFF | TGCAGTGCGTCTAGGGGGGGGCTCGGGGAGCTGTTTTTT
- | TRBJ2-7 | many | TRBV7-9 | CASSSDPYEQYF | TGTGCCAGCTCTAGCGACCCCTACGAGCAGTACTTC
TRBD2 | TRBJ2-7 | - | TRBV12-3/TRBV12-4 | CASSPSGRLHEQYF | TGTGCCAGCAGCCCTAGCGGGAGGCTCCACGAGCAGTACTTC
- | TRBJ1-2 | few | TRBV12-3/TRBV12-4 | CASTLGPGNGYTF | TGTGCCAGCACCCTGGGGCCAGGGAATGGCTACACCTTC
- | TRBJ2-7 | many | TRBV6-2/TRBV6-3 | CASGVRDLTYEQYF | TGTGCCAGCGGTGTGCGGGACCTCACTTACGAGCAGTACTTC
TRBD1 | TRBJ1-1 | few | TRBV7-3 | CASSLTGAPTEAFF | TGTGCCAGCAGTCTGACAGGGGCACCCACTGAAGCTTTCTTT
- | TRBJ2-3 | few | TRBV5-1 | CASKPTGFTDTQYF | TGCGCCAGTAAGCCTACAGGTTTCACAGATACGCAGTATTTT
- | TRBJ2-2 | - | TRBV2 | CASILDSHTGELFF | -
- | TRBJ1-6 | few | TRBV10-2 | CASSDWTEPSPLHF | TGCGCCAGCAGTGATTGGACGGAACCTTCACCCCTCCACTTT
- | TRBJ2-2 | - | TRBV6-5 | CASSYRGVSGELFF | TGTGCCAGCAGTTACCGGGGCGTCTCCGGGGAGCTGTTTTTT
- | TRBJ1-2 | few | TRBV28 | CASSGASYTF | TGTGCCAGTTCGGGGGCGAGCTACACCTTC
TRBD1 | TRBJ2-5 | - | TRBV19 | CASSPMGGQGETQYF | TGTGCCAGTAGTCCAATGGGGGGACAGGGAGAGACCCAGTACTTC
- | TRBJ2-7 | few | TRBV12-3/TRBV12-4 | CASSFSNYEQYF | TGTGCCAGCAGTTTCTCGAACTACGAGCAGTACTTC
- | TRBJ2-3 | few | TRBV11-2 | CASSLLLVGGTDTQYF | TGTGCCAGCAGCTTATTACTAGTCGGTGGCACAGATACGCAGTATTTT
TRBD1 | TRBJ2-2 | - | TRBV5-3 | CARSSLTGGVPNTGELFF | TGTGCCAGGAGCTCCCTTACAGGGGGAGTGCCGAACACCGGGGAGCTGTTTTTT
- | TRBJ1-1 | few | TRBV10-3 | CAISGQQNTEAFF | TGTGCCATCAGTGGACAGCAGAACACTGAAGCTTTCTTT